The 28 T cell receptor beta chains reported below all come from one sample, sequenced in a study of OX40 agonist ivuxolimab in advanced cancers. Generated by immunoSEQ multiplex PCR, the TCRdb table keeps only in-frame clones and is missing some. The sample contains 35,000 or so clones, about 90% of which appear only once. The sample here was CD4+ or CD8+ T cells sorted from blood, taken in a trial of the OX40 agonist ivuxolimab. These TCRs come from an adult with an advanced solid tumor such as melanoma, head and neck, liver or kidney cancer.

The chain has TRBV4-1 and TRBJ2-3; D may be TRBD1 (6 bases). Germline-derived CDR1 and CDR2 are MGHRA and YSYEKL. The CDR3 runs 16 residues. Trimming took 0 bases from V and 2 from J, leaving 12 bases between them. The CDR3, as DNA: TGCGCCAGCAGCCAAGAAAGGGGGATTGACACAGATACGCAGTATTTT. Translation gives CASSQERGIDTDTQYF.

The DNA for the CDR3 is TGTGCCAGCAGCTTGGAGATAAGAGCGCAGTATTTT. This encodes CASSLEIRAQYF. This sequence joins TRBV5-6 and TRBJ2-3; D call uncertain. The CDR3 length is 12 residues. The germline V gene has CDR1 SGHDT and CDR2 YYEEEE. V lost 0 bases, J lost 10 bases, and 9 bases lay in between.

The gene calls are TRBV5-6 and TRBJ1-6; a possible D gene is TRBD1 (6 bases). Germline V lookup: CDR1 SGHDT, CDR2 YYEEEE. The CDR3 runs 14 residues. Trimming took 1 base from V and 7 from J, leaving 9 bases between them. The CDR3 nucleotides are TGTGCCAGCAGCTTGCCGGGGGCCAATTCACCCCTCCACTTT. Translation gives CASSLPGANSPLHF.

This clone has only a few counts. The chain has TRBV2 and TRBJ2-7; D remains unclear. Trimming took 6 bases from V and 5 from J, leaving 5 bases between them. Germline V gene data show CDR1 as SNHLY and CDR2 as FYNNEI. CDR3 length equals 10 residues. CDR3 sequence (DNA): TGTGCCAGCAGCTTGCACGAGCAGTACTTC. Protein sequence: CASSLHEQYF.

The chain combines TRBV10-2 with TRBJ2-1; 16 bases are a match to TRBD2. The CDR3 totals 15 residues. Germline V lookup: CDR1 WSHSY, CDR2 SAAADI. The junction had 5 bases not matched to a gene; V was cut back by 6 bases and J by 9 bases. CDR3 region: CASSGTSGGAGEQFF. Written as DNA, the CDR3 is TGCGCCAGCAGCGGGACTAGCGGGGGGGCCGGTGAGCAGTTCTTC.

This clone was seen once. The chain recombines TRBV4-2 with TRBJ1-6; the D gene is possibly TRBD1 (6 bases). The V end was cut by 1 base, the J end by 13 bases, with 11 bases between. The CDR3 is 13 amino acids. The V gene's germline CDR1 is LGHNA and CDR2 YNFKEQ. The CDR3 sequence is CASSQVTGSPLHF. The CDR3 coding sequence is TGTGCCAGCAGCCAAGTCACAGGGAGCCCCCTCCACTTT.

The rearrangement links TRBV4-3 to TRBJ2-2, with 7 bases matching TRBD2. CDR1 and CDR2 (germline): LGHNA, YSLEER. This CDR3 is built from 15 residues. V was pared by 1 base and J by 9 bases, with 8 bases of the junction left unmatched. The CDR3 reads CASSQGTSWSRELFF. The CDR3 DNA follows: TGCGCCAGCAGCCAAGGGACTAGTTGGTCCCGGGAGCTGTTTTTT.

The count of this clone is one. The rearrangement links TRBV30 to TRBJ1-1; D gene uncertain. Germline assignment: CDR1 GTSNPN and CDR2 SVGIG (reference sequence). V was cut by 8 bases and J by 0 bases, with 10 bases left in between. This CDR3 has 12 amino acids. The CDR3: CAISGVNTEAFF. The CDR3 DNA sequence: TGTGCCATAAGTGGGGTGAACACTGAAGCTTTCTTT.

The rearrangement links TRBV7-9 to TRBJ1-1; no firm D call. Deletions cut 6 bases from V and 4 bases from J, with 12 bases between. Germline assignment: CDR1 SEHNR and CDR2 FQNEAQ (reference sequence). This CDR3 region has 13 residues. The CDR3 DNA sequence: TGTGCCAGCAGGGATTCCCGAGGCACTGAAGCTTTCTTT. It yields the protein CASRDSRGTEAFF.

The V and J genes are TRBV7-6 and TRBJ2-1, with TRBD1 matching 10 bases. The trim removed 5 bases at V and 8 bases at J, leaving 12 bases unmatched. Germline lookup yields CDR1 SGHVS and CDR2 FNYEAQ. The CDR3 consists of 16 residues. This chain's CDR3 is CASSVGTGEFVDEQFF. The CDR3 nucleotides are TGTGCCAGCAGCGTTGGGACAGGGGAATTTGTCGATGAGCAGTTCTTC.

The chain carries TRBV30 and TRBJ2-1, with TRBD2 as a possible D gene (6 bases). The CDR3 length is 15 residues. CDR1 and CDR2 from the germline V gene are GTSNPN and SVGIG (reference sequence). The germline V and J ends were trimmed by 2 bases and 10 bases, with 21 bases remaining between them. Here the CDR3 DNA reads TGTGCCTGGAGTTCCGCAGGGCTGAGGGCGGGGGAGCAGTTCTTC. Translating gives CAWSSAGLRAGEQFF.

This clone has just a few counts. The chain is built from TRBV30 and TRBJ1-1; D gene unclear. V shed 4 bases and J shed 5 bases, with 14 bases lying between them. Germline assignment: CDR1 GTSNPN and CDR2 SVGIG (reference sequence). The CDR3 spans 13 residues. Here the CDR3 DNA reads TGTGCCTGGACCATACTGAGCGGAACTGAAGCTTTCTTT. Protein product: CAWTILSGTEAFF.

This chain links TRBV14 with TRBJ2-1, with TRBD1 identical over 7 bases. The trim removed 6 bases at V and 0 bases at J, leaving 2 bases unmatched. Germline CDR1 is SGHDN and CDR2 is FVKESK. This CDR3 spans 14 amino acids. The CDR3 sequence: CASSRDSSYNEQFF. DNA of the CDR3: TGTGCCAGCAGTCGGGACAGCTCCTACAATGAGCAGTTCTTC.

The chain joins TRBV7-9 to TRBJ2-3, with TRBD2 matching 7 bases. V dropped 4 bases and J dropped 2; count of bases not matched to a gene: 12. The germline V gene has CDR1 SEHNR and CDR2 FQNEAQ (reference sequence). This CDR3 is built from 17 residues. CDR3 nucleotide sequence: TGTGCCAGCAGCTCCCGGAGCGGGGAGGGTCCCACAGATACGCAGTATTTT. Protein sequence: CASSSRSGEGPTDTQYF.

V gene TRBV4-3 combines with J gene TRBJ2-5; 12 bases agree with TRBD1. The CDR3 sequence is 18 residues long. Germline CDR1 and CDR2: LGHNA and YSLEER. Germline trimming cut 0 bases from V and 5 bases from J; bases unmatched to any gene: 10. CDR3 sequence: CASSQDFDGTGGLETQYF. Written as DNA, the CDR3 is TGCGCCAGCAGCCAAGATTTTGACGGGACAGGGGGCTTGGAGACCCAGTACTTC.

This chain joins TRBV15 and TRBJ2-2, with a possible D match to TRBD2 (7 bases). Trimming cost V 0 bases and J 6 bases, with 11 bases left between them. In germline, CDR1 is LNHNV, CDR2 YYDKDF (reference sequence). The CDR3 covers 15 residues. The CDR3 nucleotides are TGTGCCACCAGCAGAGATAGAGGGGGGGCCGGGGAGCTGTTTTTT. This sequence encodes CATSRDRGGAGELFF.

This clone was seen once. The rearrangement uses TRBV19 and TRBJ2-1; 11 positions agree with TRBD2. This CDR3 contains 15 residues. The germline V gene encodes CDR1 LNHDA and CDR2 SQIVND (reference sequence). The junction had 1 base not matched to a gene; V was cut back by 3 bases and J by 3 bases. The CDR3 DNA reads TGTGCCAGTAGTATCGGACTAGCGGGCTACAATGAGCAGTTCTTC. Translating it yields CASSIGLAGYNEQFF.

V usage is TRBV12-5 and J usage is TRBJ2-7, with D uncertain. The germline V and J ends were trimmed by 1 base and 0 bases, with 4 bases remaining between them. In germline, CDR1 is LGHNT, CDR2 FRNRAP. The CDR3 length is 13 residues. Here the CDR3 DNA reads TGTGCTAGTGGTTTGGACGGCTCCTACGAGCAGTACTTC. Translation: CASGLDGSYEQYF.

J is TRBJ1-2 and V is TRBV30, with 7 bases matching TRBD1. This CDR3 is 11 amino acids long. CDR1 and CDR2 from the germline V gene are GTSNPN and SVGIG (reference sequence). J gave up 7 bases and V 5 bases, and 4 bases lay outside the gene matches. Here the CDR3 reads CAWDRASGYTF. The CDR3 nucleotides read TGTGCCTGGGACAGGGCTTCTGGCTACACCTTC.

This chain uses TRBV19 with TRBJ1-5, with a possible D match to TRBD1 (5 bases). V lost 7 bases to trimming and J lost 2 bases, with 15 bases between them. The CDR3 contains 15 residues. Per the germline V gene, CDR1 is LNHDA and CDR2 is SQIVND (reference sequence). The CDR3 sequence is CASTTFGAGNQPQHF. CDR3 DNA: TGTGCCAGTACCACGTTCGGGGCAGGCAATCAGCCCCAGCATTTT.

A single count supports this clone. This chain joins TRBV19 and TRBJ2-3, with TRBD2 matching 7 bases. CDR3 length: 14 residues. Losses at the gene ends were 5 bases for V and 2 bases for J; bases not matched to a gene: 4. Germline CDR1 and CDR2: LNHDA and SQIVND (reference sequence). CDR3: CASSYLADTDTQYF. The DNA for the CDR3 is TGTGCCAGTAGTTACCTAGCGGACACAGATACGCAGTATTTT.

The J gene is TRBJ2-3, the V gene TRBV5-4, with 13 bases aligning to TRBD2. Germline V gene lookup returns CDR1 SGHNT and CDR2 YYREEE (reference sequence). The CDR3 runs to 16 residues. V dropped 3 bases and J dropped 3; count of bases not matched to a gene: 4. The chain's CDR3 is CASSYGTSGVTDTQYF. CDR3 nucleotides: TGTGCCAGCAGCTACGGGACTAGCGGGGTTACAGATACGCAGTATTTT.

The J gene is TRBJ1-1, the V gene TRBV6-4, with D possibly TRBD1 on 6 matching bases. V lost 6 bases, J lost 5 bases, and 16 bases lay in between. This CDR3 has 14 amino acids. CDR1 is MRHNA and CDR2 is SNTAGT in the germline V gene. The CDR3 sequence is CASRWGRWVTEAFF. In DNA, the CDR3 is TGTGCCAGCAGGTGGGGGCGATGGGTTACTGAAGCTTTCTTT.

This chain links TRBV6-6 with TRBJ1-3; D ambiguous. The CDR3 loop spans 14 amino acids. Germline CDR1 and CDR2: MNHNY and SVGAGI (reference sequence). V was cut by 2 bases and J by 0 bases, with 5 bases left in between. This CDR3 is CASSYPTSGNTIYF. The DNA for the CDR3 is TGTGCCAGCAGTTACCCCACCTCTGGAAACACCATATATTTT.

The chain joins TRBV4-2 to TRBJ2-7, with TRBD2 matching over 7 bases. There are 14 residues in the CDR3. V shed 0 bases, J shed 2 bases, and the junction held 1 base outside the gene matches. Germline CDR1 and CDR2: LGHNA and YNFKEQ. Here the CDR3 DNA reads TGTGCCAGCAGCCAAGATCGGGGGGCCTACGAGCAGTACTTC. Encoded protein: CASSQDRGAYEQYF.

This clone was detected only once. This chain connects TRBV19 to TRBJ2-3; tentatively, D is TRBD2 (6 bases). V was shortened by 5 bases and J by 3 bases, with 9 bases between the two germline ends. Looked up from germline, CDR1 is LNHDA and CDR2 is SQIVND (reference sequence). The CDR3 is 13 residues long. The CDR3, as DNA: TGTGCCAGTAGTCTCGGGGGAACAGATACGCAGTATTTT. Its translation: CASSLGGTDTQYF.

The chain uses TRBV6-6 and TRBJ2-3, with unresolved D. Trimming stripped 1 base from V and 2 bases from J, with 10 bases between. Per germline, CDR1 MNHNY and CDR2 SVGAGI (reference sequence). The CDR3 is made up of 15 amino acids. The CDR3 region is CASSYLDPSTDTQYF. The DNA for the CDR3 is TGTGCCAGCAGTTACTTAGACCCTTCCACAGATACGCAGTATTTT.

This chain links TRBV13 with TRBJ2-5; possibly TRBD2 for D (5 bases). This CDR3 has 15 residues. The germline V and J ends were trimmed by 1 base and 5 bases, with 14 bases remaining between them. Germline V lookup: CDR1 PRHDT, CDR2 FYEKMQ (reference sequence). The CDR3 spells CASSLESGSGETQYF. The CDR3 DNA is TGTGCCAGCAGCTTAGAGTCGGGGTCGGGGGAGACCCAGTACTTC.